The clone carrying this TCR beta chain has only a few counts. The data originate from a study of blood T cells in healthy people across ages. The CDR3 loop spans 16 amino acids. Losses at the gene ends were 2 bases for V and 3 bases for J; bases not matched to a gene: 5. CDR1 is SGHRS and CDR2 is YFSETQ in the germline V gene. The use of a sample-barcoded 5' primer and a J-beta primer mix characterized a second PCR of roughly 7 to 12 cycles. TCRdb called the 5' RACE reads again in MiXCR, with one record for every CDR3 protein. The sample shows around 500,000 distinct CDR3 sequences, about 25% of them seen only once. These data are also associated with another study on T cells of mothers and their children.

What was sequenced was blood. The receptor was isolated from a boy aged 2 to 10 in good health. This chain joins TRBV5-1 and TRBJ2-3; 11 bases are a match to TRBD2. CDR3 DNA sequence: TGCGCCAGCAGCTTCAGGTCTAGCGGGGGGACAGATACGCAGTATTTT. This translates into CASSFRSSGGTDTQYF.